The 21 T cell receptor beta chains below all came from one sample that was sequenced in a study of CD8 T cells in Susac syndrome. An amount of RNA that ranged from about 0.45 to 1 ug was reverse transcribed with random hexamers. TCRdb re-called the immunoSEQ multiplex PCR reads through MiXCR, storing one row per CDR3 protein. The sample contains a few hundred thousand distinct CDR3 sequences, around 84% of which appear only once. The sample consisted of CD8+ T cells from PBMCs. The receptor source for this set is a human donor with multiple sclerosis.

The chain couples TRBV6-5 to TRBJ2-1; 9 positions agree with TRBD1. The CDR3 contains 14 residues. CDR1 MNHEY and CDR2 SVGAGI come from the germline V gene. V lost 3 bases, J lost 7 bases, and 4 bases stayed unmatched. The CDR3 coding sequence is TGTGCCAGCAGTTATGGGACAGGGATTAATGAGCAGTTCTTC. As protein: CASSYGTGINEQFF.

CDR3 in DNA: TGCAGTGCCCCCGGGACTAGCGGGACAGATACGCAGTATTTT. Amino acid sequence: CSAPGTSGTDTQYF. The rearrangement uses TRBV20-1 and TRBJ2-3; 12 bases are shared with TRBD2. Trimming cost V 6 bases and J 3 bases; bases outside gene matches: 4. Germline values: CDR1 DFQATT, CDR2 SNEGSKA (reference sequence). The CDR3 is 14 residues long.

The rearrangement links TRBV27 to TRBJ2-7; 8 nucleotides agree with TRBD2. Germline V gene lookup returns CDR1 MNHEY and CDR2 SMNVEV (reference sequence). V was pared by 7 bases and J by 6 bases, with 11 bases of the junction left unmatched. There are 14 residues in the CDR3. In DNA form, the CDR3 reads TGTGCCAGCAAAACGGGACTAGGACCTCTCGAGCAGTACTTC. It codes for CASKTGLGPLEQYF.

This rearrangement joins TRBV3-1 to TRBJ1-2; TRBD1 agrees at 9 bases. The CDR3 has 16 amino acids. With V trimmed by 2 bases and J by 3 bases, 7 bases remained unmatched. Germline CDR1 is LGHDT and CDR2 is YNNKEL (reference sequence). The chain's CDR3 is CASSQTGTGLDYGYTF. The CDR3 bases are TGTGCCAGCAGCCAAACCGGGACAGGGTTGGACTATGGCTACACCTTC.

The rearrangement joins TRBV27 to TRBJ2-5; a weak D match, TRBD1 (6 bases). Germline V gives CDR1 MNHEY, CDR2 SMNVEV (reference sequence). Trimming pared 2 bases from V and 2 bases from J, leaving 15 bases between. The CDR3 is made up of 16 amino acids. CDR3 sequence (DNA): TGTGCCAGCAGTTTAGGGGTTGGAAGGGGGCAAGAGACCCAGTACTTC. It yields the protein CASSLGVGRGQETQYF.

J is TRBJ1-6 and V is TRBV20-1; D unclear. The CDR3 length is 12 residues. Per the germline V gene, CDR1 is DFQATT and CDR2 is SNEGSKA (reference sequence). Trimming stripped 3 bases from V and 6 bases from J, with 6 bases between. For the CDR3, the DNA is TGCAGTGCTAGGCCGGGTAATTCACCCCTCCACTTT. Its protein is CSARPGNSPLHF.

The chain carries TRBV4-1 and TRBJ1-2, with 7 nucleotides matching TRBD1. The length of the CDR3 is 15 residues. Trimming cost V 3 bases and J 7 bases; bases outside gene matches: 11. Germline loops: CDR1 MGHRA, CDR2 YSYEKL. CDR3 DNA sequence: TGCGCCAGCAGCCACCAAGGACAGGCGAGGTTTGGCTACACCTTC. This translates into CASSHQGQARFGYTF.

This clonotype was counted once. V usage is TRBV5-6 and J usage is TRBJ2-7; D uncertain. The CDR3 runs to 14 residues. Deletions cut 1 base from V and 3 bases from J, with 11 bases between. Germline values: CDR1 SGHDT, CDR2 YYEEEE. CDR3 protein: CASSLSTVIYEQYF. The DNA for the CDR3 is TGTGCCAGCAGCTTGTCCACAGTAATCTACGAGCAGTACTTC.

As to this clonotype: At one boundary the junction diverges from the germline segment, which might be a read error. V and J are TRBV10-2 and TRBJ1-5, with a tentative D call TRBD1 (6 bases). The CDR3 is 12 amino acids. Per the germline V gene, CDR1 is WSHSY and CDR2 is SAAADI. CDR3 sequence: CASGQSNLPQHF. As DNA, the CDR3 is TGCGCCAGCGGACAGAGCAATCTGCCCCAGCATTTT.

V is TRBV27 and J is TRBJ1-6, with D tentatively TRBD1 (5 bases). This CDR3 has 20 amino acids. Trimming cost V 5 bases and J 9 bases, with 32 bases left between them. In germline, CDR1 is MNHEY, CDR2 SMNVEV (reference sequence). The CDR3 loop reads CASSPTLPGATANFASPLHF. As DNA, the CDR3 is TGTGCCAGCAGTCCGACACTCCCCGGGGCCACAGCCAATTTTGCTTCACCCCTCCACTTT.

The chain recombines TRBV27 with TRBJ1-5; D is perhaps TRBD1 (6 bases). Germline V CDR1 and CDR2: MNHEY, SMNVEV (reference sequence). Between the trimmed V and J ends, which lost 6 bases and 1 base, there was a span of 13 bases. CDR3 length: 15 amino acids. The DNA of the CDR3 is TGTGCCAGCAGCATACAGGGAGGGAGCAATCAGCCCCAGCATTTT. It specifies CASSIQGGSNQPQHF.

This rearrangement joins TRBV28 to TRBJ2-5; a possible D gene is TRBD1 (6 bases). This CDR3 contains 15 residues. With 3 bases removed from V and 5 bases from J, the gap between germline ends came to 16 bases. Germline CDR1 and CDR2: MDHEN and SYDVKM. The CDR3 nucleotides are TGTGCCAGCAGTTTGGGGGCATTTATTAGTGAGACCCAGTACTTC. This codes for CASSLGAFISETQYF.

This chain uses TRBV12-3 or TRBV12-4 with TRBJ1-2; TRBD1 might be the D (5 bases). CDR3 length: 13 residues. V shed 1 base and J shed 4 bases, with 7 bases lying between them. CDR3 sequence: CASSLGTSYGYTF. The CDR3 nucleotides are TGTGCCAGCAGTTTAGGGACAAGCTATGGCTACACCTTC.

The V and J genes are TRBV12-3 or TRBV12-4 and TRBJ2-7; TRBD1 is a possible D gene (7 bases). Trimming removed 3 bases at V and 3 bases at J, with 12 bases between. The CDR3 covers 14 residues. CDR3 sequence (DNA): TGTGCCAGCAGTTTTGGAGGGGGCAGCTACGAGCAGTACTTC. Residues: CASSFGGGSYEQYF.

The chain uses TRBV4-1 and TRBJ2-7; possible D gene TRBD2, 5 bases. The CDR3 length is 14 residues. The V end was cut by 2 bases, the J end by 2 bases, with 10 bases between. Per germline, CDR1 MGHRA and CDR2 YSYEKL. The CDR3 sequence: CASSQPSPPYEQYF. Written as DNA, the CDR3 is TGCGCCAGCAGCCAACCTAGCCCGCCCTACGAGCAGTACTTC.

This chain uses TRBV9 with TRBJ2-7; 9 nucleotides line up with TRBD2. The J segment lost 3 bases and the V segment lost 4 bases, leaving 8 bases of the junction unmatched. Germline V lookup: CDR1 SGDLS, CDR2 YYNGEE. The CDR3 contains 15 residues. The CDR3 nucleotides are TGTGCCAGCAGCATTAGCGGGAGTGGAAGCTACGAGCAGTACTTC. Its translation is CASSISGSGSYEQYF.

This chain links TRBV6-6 with TRBJ2-7; weak D call: TRBD1 (6 bases). The CDR3 has 15 residues. Per germline, CDR1 MNHNY and CDR2 SVGAGI (reference sequence). V was shortened by 6 bases and J by 1 base, with 16 bases between the two germline ends. The CDR3 DNA reads as TGTGCCAGCAGAAAGATAGACAGGTCTTCCTACGAGCAGTACTTC. This sequence encodes CASRKIDRSSYEQYF.

The V and J genes are TRBV29-1 and TRBJ1-1, with TRBD1 matching over 7 bases. This CDR3 region has 17 residues. CDR1 SQVTM and CDR2 ANQGSEA come from the germline V gene. The V and J ends lost 6 bases and 6 bases, in that order; junction bases with no gene match: 22. The DNA for the CDR3 is TGCAGCGTCCACGCGCCGACAGGGATAGTAGAAGGCGCTGAAGCTTTCTTT. This translates into CSVHAPTGIVEGAEAFF.

The genes are TRBV15 and TRBJ2-2, with D perhaps matching TRBD1 (5 bases). CDR1 and CDR2 from the germline V gene are LNHNV and YYDKDF (reference sequence). V lost 1 base, J lost 8 bases, and 5 bases lay in between. There are 12 residues in the CDR3. The CDR3 DNA reads TGTGCCACCAGCAGAGGACAGGGGGAGCTGTTTTTT. It translates to CATSRGQGELFF.

Written as DNA, the CDR3 is TGTGCCAGCAGTCCCGCCCCAGCTGTATATGGCTACACCTTC. The encoded protein is CASSPAPAVYGYTF. The chain combines TRBV27 with TRBJ1-2; D is undetermined. CDR3 size: 14 residues. The ends were cut back, 5 bases at V and 5 bases at J, with 15 bases in the middle. Germline CDR1 and CDR2: MNHEY and SMNVEV (reference sequence).

This chain joins TRBV7-9 and TRBJ2-3; TRBD1 might be the D (6 bases). CDR3 length: 16 amino acids. From germline, CDR1 is SEHNR and CDR2 FQNEAQ (reference sequence). V was cut by 5 bases and J by 2 bases, with 17 bases left in between. Here the CDR3 DNA reads TGTGCCAGCAGCCCAGGGGACCGGACGAACACAGATACGCAGTATTTT. Protein product: CASSPGDRTNTDTQYF.